These 8 T cell receptor beta chains came from one sample sequenced in a study of response to subunit inactivated influenza vaccine. TCRdb reprocessed the RT-PCR reads via MiXCR and lists one record per CDR3 protein. The table has hundreds of thousands of distinct CDR3 sequences, over 9.5% seen once; the top ten hold roughly a tenth. The sample was PBMCs from blood, taken on the day of vaccination. Source of these receptors: a middle-aged man who received an inactivated influenza vaccine.

In this sample, this clonotype turned up many times. The V gene is TRBV5-1, the J gene TRBJ2-1, with a weak D call TRBD2 (7 bases). Trimming shortened V by 4 bases and J by 5 bases, and 16 bases separated the two germline ends. CDR1 and CDR2 (germline): SGHRS, YFSETQ. The CDR3 totals 15 residues. CDR3: CASSLGGALHNEQFF. The CDR3 nucleotides are TGCGCCAGCAGCCTTGGGGGGGCGCTCCACAATGAGCAGTTCTTC. The full variable domain, its missing parts supplied by reference TRBV5-1 and TRBJ2-1, is KAGVTQTPRYLIKTRGQQVTLSCSPISGHRSVSWYQQTPGQGLQFLFEYFSETQRNKGNFPGRFSGRQFSNSRSEMNVSTLELGDSALYLCASSLGGALHNEQFFGPGTRLTVL.

CDR3 bases: TGTGCCAGCAGACCTCAAGGAGGCTCTGGAAACACCATATATTTT. It yields the protein CASRPQGGSGNTIYF. J is TRBJ1-3 and V is TRBV27; unclear D gene. Germline V gene sequence: CDR1 MNHEY, CDR2 SMNVEV (reference sequence). The V gene lost 6 bases and the J gene lost 0 bases, with 12 bases spanning the gap. The CDR3 has 15 residues.

The rearrangement joins TRBV9 to TRBJ2-7, with 7 bases that match TRBD1. This CDR3 has 14 residues. CDR1 is SGDLS and CDR2 is YYNGEE in the germline V gene. J was trimmed by 0 bases and V by 3 bases; bases with no gene match: 3. The CDR3 spells CASSETGFSYEQYF. CDR3 DNA sequence: TGTGCCAGCAGCGAGACAGGGTTCTCCTACGAGCAGTACTTC.

This clonotype was counted a few times. V is TRBV7-2 and J is TRBJ1-2; D unclear. This CDR3 is built from 14 residues. Germline CDR1 and CDR2: SGHTA and FQGNSA. V dropped 2 bases and J dropped 4 bases, with 11 bases sitting between them. The chain's CDR3 is CASSLKGYVYGYTF. The CDR3 nucleotides are TGTGCCAGCAGCTTAAAAGGTTACGTCTATGGCTACACCTTC.

There are many counts of this clonotype. V is TRBV6-2 or TRBV6-3 and J is TRBJ2-5; D unresolved. CDR3 size: 12 residues. V lost 4 bases and J lost 5, with 8 bases in between. Germline values: CDR1 MNHEY, CDR2 SVGEGT. CDR3: CASSSYGETQYF. CDR3 nucleotides: TGTGCCAGCAGTTCTTACGGGGAGACCCAGTACTTC.

This clonotype was recorded a few times. The chain is built from TRBV27 and TRBJ2-5; 8 nucleotides match TRBD2. V was clipped by 3 bases and J by 2 bases; unmatched bases: 11. Germline V CDR1 and CDR2: MNHEY, SMNVEV (reference sequence). This CDR3 is 17 amino acids long. Written as DNA, the CDR3 is TGTGCCAGCAGTTTCATCGGAGCGGGAGCGCGTCAAGAGACCCAGTACTTC. It yields the protein CASSFIGAGARQETQYF.

This clonotype turned up a few times. The chain couples TRBV6-5 to TRBJ1-6; 8 nucleotides agree with TRBD1. With V trimmed by 0 bases and J by 0 bases, 4 bases remained unmatched. This CDR3 has 18 residues. Germline CDR1 and CDR2: MNHEY and SVGAGI. CDR3 DNA sequence: TGTGCCAGCAGTTACTCCGGACAGGGAAGCTCCTATAATTCACCCCTCCACTTT. It is translated as CASSYSGQGSSYNSPLHF.

This clonotype was found a few times. This chain joins TRBV19 and TRBJ2-5; D call uncertain. V was clipped by 5 bases and J by 1 base, with 14 bases between them. In germline, CDR1 is LNHDA, CDR2 SQIVND (reference sequence). This CDR3 has 15 residues. DNA for the CDR3: TGTGCCAGTAGTTCTACAGCCGGCCGCCAAGAGACCCAGTACTTC. This codes for CASSSTAGRQETQYF. Combining the CDR3 with reference TRBV19 and TRBJ2-5 gives the whole variable domain DGGITQSPKYLFRKEGQNVTLSCEQNLNHDAMYWYRQDPGQGLRLIYYSQIVNDFQKGDIAEGYSVSREKKESFPLTVTSAQKNPTAFYLCASSSTAGRQETQYFGPGTRLLVL.